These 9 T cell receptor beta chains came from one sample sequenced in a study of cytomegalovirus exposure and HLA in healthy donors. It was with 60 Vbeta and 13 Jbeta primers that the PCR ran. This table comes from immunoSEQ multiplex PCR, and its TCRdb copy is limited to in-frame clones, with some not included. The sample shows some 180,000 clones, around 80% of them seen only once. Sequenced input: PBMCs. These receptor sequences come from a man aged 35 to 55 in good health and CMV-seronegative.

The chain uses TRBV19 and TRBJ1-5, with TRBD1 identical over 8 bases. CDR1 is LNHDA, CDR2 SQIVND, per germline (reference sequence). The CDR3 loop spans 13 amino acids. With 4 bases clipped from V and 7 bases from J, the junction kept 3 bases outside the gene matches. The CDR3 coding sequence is TGTGCCAGTAGTAGGACAGGGATCCAGCCCCAGCATTTT. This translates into CASSRTGIQPQHF.

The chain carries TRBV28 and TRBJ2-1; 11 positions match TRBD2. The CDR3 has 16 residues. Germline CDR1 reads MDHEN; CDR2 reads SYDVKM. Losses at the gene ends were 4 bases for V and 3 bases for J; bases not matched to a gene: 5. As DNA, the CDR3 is TGTGCCAGCAGTTCCTCGGGACTAGCGGACTACAATGAGCAGTTCTTC. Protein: CASSSSGLADYNEQFF.

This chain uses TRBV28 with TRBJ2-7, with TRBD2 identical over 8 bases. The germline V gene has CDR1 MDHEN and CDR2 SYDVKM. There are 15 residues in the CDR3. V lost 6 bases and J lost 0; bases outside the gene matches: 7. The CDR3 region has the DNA TGTGCCAGCAGACTAGCGGTCCCGAGCTCCTACGAGCAGTACTTC. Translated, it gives CASRLAVPSSYEQYF.

This chain's CDR3 is CASSRGLATYNEQFF. The CDR3 region has the DNA TGCGCCAGCAGCCGCGGACTAGCGACTTACAATGAGCAGTTCTTC. The V and J genes are TRBV4-3 and TRBJ2-1; 9 bases agree with TRBD2. This CDR3 has 15 amino acids. The trim removed 4 bases at V and 4 bases at J, leaving 5 bases unmatched. In germline, CDR1 is LGHNA, CDR2 YSLEER.

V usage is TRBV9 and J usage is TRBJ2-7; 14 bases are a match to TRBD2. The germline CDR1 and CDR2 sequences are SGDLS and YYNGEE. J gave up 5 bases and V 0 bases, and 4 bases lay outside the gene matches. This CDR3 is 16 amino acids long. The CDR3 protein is CASSVGEGLAGDEQYF. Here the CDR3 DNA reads TGTGCCAGCAGCGTAGGGGAGGGACTAGCGGGGGACGAGCAGTACTTC.

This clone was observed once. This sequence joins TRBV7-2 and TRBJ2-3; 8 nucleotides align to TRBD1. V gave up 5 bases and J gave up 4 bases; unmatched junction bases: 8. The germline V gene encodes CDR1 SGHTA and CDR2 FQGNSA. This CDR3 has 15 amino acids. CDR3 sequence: CASSTRRTGPDTQYF. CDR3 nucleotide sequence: TGTGCCAGCAGCACCCGACGGACAGGGCCAGATACGCAGTATTTT.

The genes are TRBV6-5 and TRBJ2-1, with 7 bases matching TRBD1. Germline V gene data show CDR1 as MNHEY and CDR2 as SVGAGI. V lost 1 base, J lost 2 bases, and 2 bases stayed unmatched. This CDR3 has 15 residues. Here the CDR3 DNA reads TGTGCCAGCAGTTACTGGACAGGAACCTACAATGAGCAGTTCTTC. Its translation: CASSYWTGTYNEQFF.

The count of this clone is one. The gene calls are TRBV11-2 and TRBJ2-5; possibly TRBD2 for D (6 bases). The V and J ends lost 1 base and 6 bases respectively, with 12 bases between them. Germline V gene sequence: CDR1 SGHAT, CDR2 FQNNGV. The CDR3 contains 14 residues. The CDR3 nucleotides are TGTGCCAGCAGCTTAGCGCGGGATCAGAAGACCCAGTACTTC. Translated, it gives CASSLARDQKTQYF.

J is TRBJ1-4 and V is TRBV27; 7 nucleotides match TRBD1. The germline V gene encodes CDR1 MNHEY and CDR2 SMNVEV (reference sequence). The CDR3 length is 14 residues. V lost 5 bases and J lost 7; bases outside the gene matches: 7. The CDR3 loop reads CASSRQGQVEKLFF. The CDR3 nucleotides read TGTGCCAGCAGTCGACAGGGACAAGTTGAAAAACTGTTTTTT.